This T cell receptor beta chain stems from a study of blood T cell repertoires in COVID-19. Across the study: Sites in the United States, Italy and Spain provided acute and convalescent COVID-19 samples.

Here immunoSEQ multiplex PCR was the method, and the copy in TCRdb shows in-frame clones only, minus some. The sample includes more than 200,000 clones, more than 70% of them seen just once. Germline CDR1 and CDR2: SGDLS and YYNGEE. The CDR3 is 15 residues long. V gave up 2 bases and J gave up 2 bases; unmatched junction bases: 5. The chain couples TRBV9 to TRBJ2-5; 8 positions agree with TRBD2. Sequencing used peripheral blood. The receptor's source is a woman between 40 and 55 years old who had recovered from COVID-19. For the CDR3, the DNA is TGTGCCAGCAGCGTTGCGGGGGGCACACAAGAGACCCAGTACTTC. Translating it yields CASSVAGGTQETQYF.